Presented here are 7 T cell receptor beta chains from one specimen sequenced in a study of shared T cell receptors in the human thymus. Only in-frame clones appear in the TCRdb table, and some are missing; sequencing was by immunoSEQ multiplex PCR. The table has hundreds of thousands of clones, more than 75% seen once. The same specimen was also included in a second study, on human thymus T cells.

The sample consisted of thymocytes. These receptors all stem from a boy less than two years old with a congenital heart defect.

The chain uses TRBV9 and TRBJ2-3; 11 nucleotides agree with TRBD2. Germline CDR1 and CDR2: SGDLS and YYNGEE. Losses at the gene ends were 0 bases for V and 5 bases for J; bases not matched to a gene: 8. The CDR3 spans 17 residues. The CDR3 loop reads CASSVGPSGRPGDTQYF. In DNA, the CDR3 is TGTGCCAGCAGCGTAGGTCCTAGCGGGAGGCCAGGAGATACGCAGTATTTT.

The chain joins TRBV5-4 to TRBJ2-1; 7 bases are shared with TRBD2. CDR1 and CDR2 from the germline V gene are SGHNT and YYREEE (reference sequence). The J segment lost 0 bases and the V segment lost 5 bases, leaving 8 bases of the junction unmatched. This CDR3 has 16 residues. CDR3 sequence (DNA): TGTGCCAGCAGTTTTAGCGGGCTGAGCTCCTACAATGAGCAGTTCTTC. It encodes CASSFSGLSSYNEQFF.

The chain is built from TRBV6-1 and TRBJ2-7, with 7 bases fitting TRBD1. From germline, CDR1 is MNHNS and CDR2 SASEGT. After removal of 10 bases from V and 2 bases from J, the junction contained 8 bases not matched to a gene. This CDR3 is 13 amino acids long. CDR3 in DNA: TGTGCCATCCTTCCGGGACAGCCCTACGAGCAGTACTTC. Protein sequence: CAILPGQPYEQYF.

The chain is built from TRBV7-2 and TRBJ2-5; 8 bases match TRBD2. From germline, CDR1 is SGHTA and CDR2 FQGNSA. The CDR3 runs to 14 residues. J gave up 3 bases and V 3 bases, and 3 bases lay outside the gene matches. In DNA form, the CDR3 reads TGTGCCAGCAGCTTTCCGACTAGCGAAGAGACCCAGTACTTC. Translating gives CASSFPTSEETQYF.

This CDR3 reads CASSIPGGVSQFF. The CDR3 DNA follows: TGTGCCAGTAGTATTCCCGGGGGGGTCTCGCAGTTCTTC. This chain links TRBV19 with TRBJ2-1, with TRBD2 identical over 8 bases. The CDR3 has 13 residues. Looked up from germline, CDR1 is LNHDA and CDR2 is SQIVND (reference sequence). V shed 3 bases and J 12 bases; nucleotides not matched to a gene: 7. The variable domain in full, completed from reference TRBV19 and TRBJ2-1, reads DGGITQSPKYLFRKEGQNVTLSCEQNLNHDAMYWYRQDPGQGLRLIYYSQIVNDFQKGDIAEGYSVSREKKESFPLTVTSAQKNPTAFYLCASSIPGGVSQFFGPGTRLTVL.

The J gene is TRBJ2-1, the V gene TRBV15; a weak D match, TRBD1 (5 bases). This CDR3 contains 12 residues. Germline CDR1 reads LNHNV; CDR2 reads YYDKDF (reference sequence). Between the trimmed V and J ends, which lost 6 bases and 8 bases, there was a span of 11 bases. The CDR3 DNA follows: TGTGCCACCAGTAGGGGAATCGATGAGCAGTTCTTC. Encoded protein: CATSRGIDEQFF.

This clone was counted once. This chain uses TRBV2 with TRBJ2-6; TRBD1 agrees at 8 bases. The CDR3 length is 17 residues. CDR1 SNHLY and CDR2 FYNNEI come from the germline V gene. Trimming removed 5 bases from V and 4 bases from J; junction bases left unmatched: 10. CDR3 amino acids: CASSPWTGLKGANVLTF. The CDR3, as DNA: TGTGCCAGCAGTCCCTGGACAGGGTTGAAAGGGGCCAACGTCCTGACTTTC. The complete variable domain, with remaining parts taken from reference TRBV2 and TRBJ2-6, reads EPEVTQTPSHQVTQMGQEVILRCVPISNHLYFYWYRQILGQKVEFLVSFYNNEISEKSEIFDDQFSVERPDGSNFTLKIRSTKLEDSAMYFCASSPWTGLKGANVLTFGAGSRLTVL.